A single sample gave rise to the 25 T cell receptor beta chains below, sequenced in a study of cytomegalovirus exposure and HLA in healthy donors. This PCR relied on a set of 60 Vbeta primers and 13 Jbeta primers. TCRdb's table, derived via immunoSEQ multiplex PCR, lists solely in-frame clones and lacks some. The data show about 150,000 clones, with approximately 79% seen just once and about 6.7% held by the top ten. The sample comprised PBMCs. The receptors shown here come from a man aged 45 to 65 in good health and CMV-seropositive.

Details on this clone: The sample holds other DNA sequences that translate to the same CDR3. This chain uses TRBV14 with TRBJ2-1, with 7 positions matching TRBD2. This CDR3 contains 16 residues. Per germline, CDR1 SGHDN and CDR2 FVKESK. The V segment lost 1 base and the J segment 9 bases; nucleotides outside the gene matches: 12. As DNA, the CDR3 is TGTGCCAGCAGCCAAGTACGGCCTAGCGGACCGGGTGAGCAGTTCTTC. Its translation: CASSQVRPSGPGEQFF.

The chain links TRBV5-1 to TRBJ2-5; D remains ambiguous. The last part of the DNA fits TRBJ2-7 better; the J call may be wrong. Looked up from germline, CDR1 is SGHRS and CDR2 is YFSETQ. The CDR3 has 11 residues. CDR3 nucleotide sequence: TGCGCCAGCAGCTTGGAGTACGAGCAGTACTTC. Encoded protein: CASSLEYEQYF.

This clone was seen a handful of times. The chain uses TRBV10-2 and TRBJ1-1; D is perhaps TRBD1 (5 bases). Germline lookup yields CDR1 WSHSY and CDR2 SAAADI. The CDR3 runs to 11 residues. V shed 4 bases and J shed 7 bases, with 7 bases lying between them. The CDR3 region is CASSATGEAFF. DNA of the CDR3: TGCGCCAGCAGTGCTACAGGTGAAGCTTTCTTT.

The chain joins TRBV15 to TRBJ1-4, with 9 bases that match TRBD1. After removal of 5 bases from V and 7 bases from J, the junction contained 2 bases not matched to a gene. The germline CDR1 and CDR2 sequences are LNHNV and YYDKDF (reference sequence). The CDR3 has 13 amino acids. The CDR3 reads CATSVQGAEKLFF. For the CDR3, the DNA is TGTGCCACCAGCGTACAGGGGGCTGAAAAACTGTTTTTT.

The V call is TRBV30, the J call TRBJ1-1; D call uncertain. Trimming removed 2 bases from V and 8 bases from J, with 9 bases in between. CDR3 length equals 11 residues. Germline CDR1 and CDR2: GTSNPN and SVGIG (reference sequence). Here the CDR3 reads CAWSTAGEAFF. CDR3 sequence (DNA): TGTGCCTGGAGTACGGCAGGAGAAGCTTTCTTT.

The chain carries TRBV6-1 and TRBJ2-7; the match to TRBD2 covers 8 bases. V lost 2 bases, J lost 0 bases, and 3 bases stayed unmatched. The CDR3 consists of 15 residues. CDR1 is MNHNS, CDR2 SASEGT, per germline. The CDR3 is CASSEKTSGSYEQYF. In DNA form, the CDR3 reads TGTGCCAGCAGTGAAAAAACTAGCGGCTCCTACGAGCAGTACTTC.

The genes are TRBV27 and TRBJ2-3, with 14 bases lining up with TRBD2. The V segment lost 7 bases and the J segment 10 bases; nucleotides outside the gene matches: 7. This CDR3 contains 14 residues. CDR1 is MNHEY, CDR2 SMNVEV, per germline (reference sequence). Here the CDR3 reads CASTPGLAGVPQYF. Written as DNA, the CDR3 is TGTGCCAGCACCCCGGGACTAGCGGGAGTACCGCAGTATTTT.

The rearrangement links TRBV11-2 to TRBJ2-3; D gene ambiguous. V dropped 5 bases and J dropped 3 bases, with 12 bases sitting between them. Looked up from germline, CDR1 is SGHAT and CDR2 is FQNNGV. This CDR3 has 14 residues. CDR3 coding DNA: TGTGCCAGCAGCCTTTTTTCCCGGACAGATACGCAGTATTTT. It is translated as CASSLFSRTDTQYF.

The rearrangement uses TRBV21-1 and TRBJ2-2; TRBD2 is the table's D call and was not checked against the DNA. TRBV21-1 is an annotated pseudogene. This CDR3 is built from 21 residues. The CDR3 coding sequence is TGTGCCAGCAGCGGTTTTCGGTCAGCGGGAGGGAGAAAAGTTGGGACCGGGGAGCTGTTTTTT. It is translated as CASSGFRSAGGRKVGTGELFF.

The V and J genes are TRBV9 and TRBJ2-5; TRBD2 agrees at 9 bases. CDR3 length: 16 amino acids. Germline CDR1 and CDR2: SGDLS and YYNGEE. The V segment lost 0 bases and the J segment 1 base; nucleotides outside the gene matches: 4. DNA of the CDR3: TGTGCCAGCAGCGTAGGGGGTAGCGGGAGCCAAGAGACCCAGTACTTC. Translated: CASSVGGSGSQETQYF.

V and J are TRBV19 and TRBJ1-4, with 8 bases lining up with TRBD1. Germline V gives CDR1 LNHDA, CDR2 SQIVND (reference sequence). The CDR3 extends over 13 amino acids. The V segment lost 5 bases and the J segment 8 bases; nucleotides outside the gene matches: 4. The CDR3 bases are TGTGCCAGTAGTGGACAGGGCGGAGAAAAACTGTTTTTT. It codes for CASSGQGGEKLFF.

This clone has just one count. This chain uses TRBV11-3 with TRBJ1-3; a weak D match, TRBD1 (6 bases). With 3 bases removed from V and 0 bases from J, the gap between germline ends came to 12 bases. The CDR3 runs 16 residues. CDR1 SGHNT and CDR2 YENEEA come from the germline V gene. CDR3 region: CASSFSGEGSGNTIYF. The CDR3 nucleotides read TGTGCCAGCAGCTTCTCAGGGGAGGGCTCTGGAAACACCATATATTTT.

This chain joins TRBV11-2 and TRBJ1-4, with unresolved D. Germline assignment: CDR1 SGHAT and CDR2 FQNNGV. V dropped 1 base and J dropped 7 bases, with 13 bases sitting between them. CDR3 length equals 15 residues. CDR3: CASSLVGGGIEKLFF. In DNA form, the CDR3 reads TGTGCCAGCAGCTTAGTGGGCGGAGGGATTGAAAAACTGTTTTTT.

The chain combines TRBV27 with TRBJ2-5, with D perhaps TRBD1 (5 bases). The better agreement between TRBJ2-7 and the DNA end casts doubt on the J call. CDR3 size: 16 residues. Germline CDR1 and CDR2: MNHEY and SMNVEV (reference sequence). CDR3: CASSLAAGILSYEQYF. In nucleotides, the CDR3 is TGTGCCAGCAGTTTAGCGGCAGGGATACTCTCCTACGAGCAGTACTTC.

CDR3: CASSPELNEKLFF. The CDR3 DNA sequence: TGTGCCAGCTCACCGGAGCTTAATGAAAAACTGTTTTTT. The rearrangement uses TRBV18 and TRBJ1-4; D ambiguous. V lost 3 bases and J 4 bases, leaving 6 bases between the germline ends. The CDR3 is 13 amino acids. Germline loops: CDR1 KGHSH, CDR2 LQKENI.

V is TRBV6-1 and J is TRBJ1-4, with 8 bases identical to TRBD1. CDR1 is MNHNS, CDR2 SASEGT, per germline. CDR3 length: 15 amino acids. V dropped 1 base and J dropped 7; count of bases not matched to a gene: 5. CDR3 DNA sequence: TGTGCCAGCAGTGAAGGACAGGGGCTGAGTGAAAAACTGTTTTTT. Its translation is CASSEGQGLSEKLFF.

This chain joins TRBV27 and TRBJ1-3; perhaps TRBD1 as D (5 bases). The CDR3 length is 12 residues. Deletions cut 5 bases from V and 7 bases from J, with 9 bases between. CDR1 MNHEY and CDR2 SMNVEV come from the germline V gene (reference sequence). The chain's CDR3 is CASSGPGNTIYF. In nucleotides, the CDR3 is TGTGCCAGCAGTGGCCCAGGGAACACCATATATTTT.

The chain employs TRBV30 and TRBJ2-3; 15 bases are shared with TRBD2. V shed 5 bases, J shed 0 bases, and the junction held 6 bases outside the gene matches. The CDR3 is 17 residues long. CDR1 and CDR2 (germline): GTSNPN, SVGIG (reference sequence). The CDR3 spells CAWGPGLAGGSTDTQYF. The CDR3 nucleotides read TGTGCCTGGGGCCCGGGACTAGCGGGAGGCAGCACAGATACGCAGTATTTT.

The sample holds one count of this clone. The gene calls are TRBV5-5 and TRBJ2-1; weak D call: TRBD2 (6 bases). Germline V lookup: CDR1 SGHKS, CDR2 YYEKEE (reference sequence). The ends were cut back, 2 bases at V and 5 bases at J, with 14 bases in the middle. This CDR3 has 15 amino acids. The CDR3 DNA reads TGTGCCAGCAGCTTCGACTCACGGGGGAACAATGAGCAGTTCTTC. Its protein product is CASSFDSRGNNEQFF.

This clone has a handful of counts. The chain couples TRBV11-3 to TRBJ2-5, with a weak D call TRBD2 (5 bases). CDR1 is SGHNT, CDR2 YENEEA, per germline. This CDR3 is built from 13 residues. V was pared by 5 bases and J by 9 bases, with 16 bases between. This CDR3 reads CASSGGVSRPQYF. The CDR3 DNA is TGTGCCAGCAGCGGAGGAGTGAGTAGACCCCAGTACTTC. Based on the CDR3 plus reference TRBV11-3 and TRBJ2-5, the full variable domain is EAGVVQSPRYKIIEKKQPVAFWCNPISGHNTLYWYLQNLGQGPELLIRYENEEAVDDSQLPKDRFSAERLKGVDSTLKIQPAELGDSAVYLCASSGGVSRPQYFGPGTRLLVL.

This clone has a handful of counts. This sequence joins TRBV28 and TRBJ2-7; 11 positions agree with TRBD1. Looked up from germline, CDR1 is MDHEN and CDR2 is SYDVKM. This CDR3 spans 15 amino acids. J lost 0 bases, V lost 6 bases, and 4 bases had no gene match. The CDR3 DNA reads as TGTGCCAGCAGGGGGGGACAGGGGGGCTCCTACGAGCAGTACTTC. Residues: CASRGGQGGSYEQYF. Looking up the rest from reference TRBV28 and TRBJ2-7 gives the full variable domain: DVKVTQSSRYLVKRTGEKVFLECVQDMDHENMFWYRQDPGLGLRLIYFSYDVKMKEKGDIPEGYSVSREKKERFSLILESASTNQTSMYLCASRGGQGGSYEQYFGPGTRLTVT.

The CDR3 DNA sequence: TGTGCCAGCAGCATCCCCGGGATTGGGGTACATGAGCAGTTCTTC. Its protein is CASSIPGIGVHEQFF. The genes are TRBV7-9 and TRBJ2-1; the D gene is possibly TRBD2 (5 bases). CDR1 SEHNR and CDR2 FQNEAQ come from the germline V gene (reference sequence). The CDR3 spans 15 residues. V lost 5 bases to trimming and J lost 8 bases, with 19 bases between them.

This clone is a singleton in its sample. V is TRBV5-1 and J is TRBJ1-4; D possibly corresponds to TRBD1 (6 bases). This CDR3 is built from 15 residues. The germline V gene has CDR1 SGHRS and CDR2 YFSETQ. Trimming took off 0 bases at V and 2 bases at J, with 8 bases between the two ends. CDR3 DNA sequence: TGCGCCAGCAGCTTGGAGGGGGACACTAATGAAAAACTGTTTTTT. Its protein product is CASSLEGDTNEKLFF.

The chain couples TRBV7-8 to TRBJ1-5; 7 positions agree with TRBD1. Germline values: CDR1 SGHVS, CDR2 FQNEAQ. V trimming: 1 base; J trimming: 1 base; junction bases outside the gene matches: 4. This CDR3 region has 16 residues. The CDR3 DNA reads TGTGCCAGCAGCTTAGTTCCAGGGGGGAGCAATCAGCCCCAGCATTTT. This codes for CASSLVPGGSNQPQHF.

The V gene is TRBV4-1, the J gene TRBJ2-5; TRBD2 matches 11 bases. After removal of 4 bases from V and 2 bases from J, the junction contained 0 bases not matched to a gene. This CDR3 is built from 14 residues. CDR1 MGHRA and CDR2 YSYEKL come from the germline V gene. In DNA, the CDR3 is TGCGCCAGCAGCCGACTAGCGGGACAAGAGACCCAGTACTTC. Amino acids: CASSRLAGQETQYF.